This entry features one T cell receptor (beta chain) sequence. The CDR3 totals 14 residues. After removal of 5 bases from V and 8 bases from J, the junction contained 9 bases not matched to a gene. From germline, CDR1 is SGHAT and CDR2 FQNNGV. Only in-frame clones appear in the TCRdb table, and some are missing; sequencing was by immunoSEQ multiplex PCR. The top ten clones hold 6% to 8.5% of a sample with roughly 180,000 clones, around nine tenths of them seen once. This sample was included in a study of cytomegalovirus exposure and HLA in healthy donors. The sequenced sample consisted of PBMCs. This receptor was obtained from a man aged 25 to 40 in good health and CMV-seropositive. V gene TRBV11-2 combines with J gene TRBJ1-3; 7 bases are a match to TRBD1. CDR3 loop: CASSPGQAVDTIYF. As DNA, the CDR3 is TGTGCCAGCAGCCCTGGACAGGCAGTTGACACCATATATTTT.